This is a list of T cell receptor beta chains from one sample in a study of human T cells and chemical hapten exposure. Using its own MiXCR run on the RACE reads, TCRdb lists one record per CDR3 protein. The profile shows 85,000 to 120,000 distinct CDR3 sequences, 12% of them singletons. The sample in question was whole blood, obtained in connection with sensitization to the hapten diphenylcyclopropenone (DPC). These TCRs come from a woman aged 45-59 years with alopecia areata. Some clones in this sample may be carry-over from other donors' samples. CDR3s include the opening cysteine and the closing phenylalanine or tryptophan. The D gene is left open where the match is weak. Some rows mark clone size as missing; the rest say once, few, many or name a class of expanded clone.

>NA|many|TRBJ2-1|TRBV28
CASSLDLRVISYNEQFF
TGTGCCAGCAGTTTAGATCTGAGGGTCATTTCCTACAATGAGCAGTTCTTC
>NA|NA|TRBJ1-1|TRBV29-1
CSADRGNRAEAFF
TGCAGCGCAGATAGGGGCAATCGTGCTGAAGCTTTCTTT
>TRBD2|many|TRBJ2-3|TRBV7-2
CASSSGLAGVTDTQYF
TGTGCCAGCAGCTCGGGACTAGCGGGGGTCACAGATACGCAGTATTTT
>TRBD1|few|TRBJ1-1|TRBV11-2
CASSFRQGHTEAFF
TGTGCCAGCAGCTTCCGACAGGGTCACACTGAAGCTTTCTTT
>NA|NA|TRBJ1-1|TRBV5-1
CASSQTPNTEAFF
TGCGCCAGCAGCCAGACACCGAACACTGAAGCTTTCTTT
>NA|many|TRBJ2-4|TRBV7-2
CASSSGAGVAKNIQYF
TGTGCCAGCAGCTCCGGGGCAGGGGTGGCCAAAAACATTCAGTACTTC
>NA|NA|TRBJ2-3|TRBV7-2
CASSQGPSAYTQYF
TGTGCCAGCAGCCAGGGGCCGAGCGCATATACGCAGTATTTT
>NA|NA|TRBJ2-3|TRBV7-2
CASSSHSGTDTQYF
TGTGCCAGCAGCTCACATTCCGGCACAGATACGCAGTATTTT
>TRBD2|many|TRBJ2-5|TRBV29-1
CSAGKEGLAGTGTQYF
TGCAGCGCCGGAAAAGAGGGACTAGCGGGGACCGGAACCCAGTACTTC
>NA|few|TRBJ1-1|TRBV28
CASSLSPPAEAFF
TGTGCCAGCAGTTTATCCCCCCCCGCTGAAGCTTTCTTT
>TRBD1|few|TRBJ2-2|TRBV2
CASSVGQGNTGELFF
TGTGCCAGCAGTGTGGGACAGGGAAACACCGGGGAGCTGTTTTTT
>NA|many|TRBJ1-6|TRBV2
CASKSGWTDNSPLHF
TGTGCCAGCAAGTCCGGTTGGACGGATAATTCACCCCTCCACTTT
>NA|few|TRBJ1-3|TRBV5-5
CASSLSAGVEGNTIYF
TGTGCCAGCAGCTTGTCGGCAGGGGTGGAAGGAAACACCATATATTTT
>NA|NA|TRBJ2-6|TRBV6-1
CASSEGTVSGANVLTF
TGTGCCAGCAGTGAAGGGACGGTCTCTGGGGCCAACGTCCTGACTTTC
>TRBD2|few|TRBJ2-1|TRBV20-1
CSAGGLAGEQFF
TGCAGTGCGGGAGGACTAGCGGGCGAGCAGTTCTTC
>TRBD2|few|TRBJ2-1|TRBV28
CASSFRTSGRALYEQFF
TGTGCCAGCAGTTTTAGGACTAGCGGGAGGGCCCTGTATGAGCAGTTCTTC
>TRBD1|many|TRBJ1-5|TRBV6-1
CASSDGQEHQPQHF
TGTGCCAGCAGTGATGGACAGGAACATCAGCCCCAGCATTTT
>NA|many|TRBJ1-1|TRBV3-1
CASNRGMNTEAFF
TGTGCCAGCAATAGGGGTATGAACACTGAAGCTTTCTTT
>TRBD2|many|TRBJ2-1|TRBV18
CASSPPTSGRNEQFF
TGTGCCAGCTCACCACCGACTAGCGGGAGGAATGAGCAGTTCTTC
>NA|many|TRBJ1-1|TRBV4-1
CASSQVPIVLGTEAFF
TGCGCCAGCAGCCAAGTCCCCATTGTACTAGGGACTGAAGCTTTCTTT
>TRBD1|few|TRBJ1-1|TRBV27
CASSIYRGNTEAFF
TGTGCCAGCAGTATTTACAGGGGTAACACTGAAGCTTTCTTT
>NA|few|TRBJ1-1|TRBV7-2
CASSSRSAVEAFF
TGTGCCAGCAGCTCAAGGTCAGCGGTAGAAGCTTTCTTT
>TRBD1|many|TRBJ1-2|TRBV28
CASNLGQAYGYTF
TGTGCCAGCAACCTGGGACAGGCCTATGGCTACACCTTC
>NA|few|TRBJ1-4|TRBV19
CATAGFNEKLFF
TGTGCCACCGCGGGGTTTAATGAAAAACTGTTTTTT
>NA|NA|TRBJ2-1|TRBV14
CASSSLAGEAYNEQFF
TGTGCCAGCAGCTCCCTCGCAGGGGAAGCCTACAATGAGCAGTTCTTC
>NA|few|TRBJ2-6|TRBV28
CASSPQHSGANVLTF
TGTGCCAGCAGTCCCCAGCACTCTGGGGCCAACGTCCTGACTTTC
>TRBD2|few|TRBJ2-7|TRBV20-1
CSAGGGLAVYEQYF
TGCAGTGCTGGTGGTGGACTAGCAGTCTACGAGCAGTACTTC
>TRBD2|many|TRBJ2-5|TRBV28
CASSLELAAGGTQYF
TGTGCCAGCAGTTTGGAGCTAGCGGCTGGCGGGACCCAGTACTTC
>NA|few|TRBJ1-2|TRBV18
CASSPAWTRSVYGYTF
TGTGCCAGCTCACCCGCGTGGACGAGATCAGTTTATGGCTACACCTTC
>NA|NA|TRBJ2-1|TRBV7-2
CASSLDAGNEQFF
TGTGCCAGCAGCTTAGACGCCGGCAATGAGCAGTTCTTC
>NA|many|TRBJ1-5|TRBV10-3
CAISEEYQPQHF
TGTGCCATCAGTGAGGAATATCAGCCCCAGCATTTT
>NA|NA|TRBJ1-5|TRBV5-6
CASSLAARTNQPQHF
TGTGCCAGCAGCTTGGCCGCGAGAACCAATCAGCCCCAGCATTTT
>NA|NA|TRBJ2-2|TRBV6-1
CASLWGTGGELFF
TGTGCAAGCCTTTGGGGGACTGGCGGGGAGCTGTTTTTT
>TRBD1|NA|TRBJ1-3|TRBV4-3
CASSRHRGGSGNTIYF
TGCGCCAGCAGCCGTCACAGGGGCGGCTCTGGAAACACCATATATTTT
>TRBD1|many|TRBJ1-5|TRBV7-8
CASSLDPGGESNQPQHF
TGTGCCAGCAGCTTAGATCCAGGGGGCGAAAGCAATCAGCCCCAGCATTTT
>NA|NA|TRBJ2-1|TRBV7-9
CASSTLTEGREKNEQFF
TGTGCCAGCAGCACCCTGACTGAGGGTAGAGAGAAAAATGAGCAGTTCTTC
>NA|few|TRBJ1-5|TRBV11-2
CASSTDYPNQPQHF
TGTGCCAGCAGCACCGACTATCCCAATCAGCCCCAGCATTTT
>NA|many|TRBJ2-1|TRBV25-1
CASSWRDSYNEQFF
TGTGCCAGCAGCTGGCGGGACAGCTACAATGAGCAGTTCTTC
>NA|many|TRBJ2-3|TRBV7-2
CASSARTSTDTQYF
TGTGCCAGCAGCGCCCGGACTAGCACAGATACGCAGTATTTT